One sample yielded the 30 T cell receptor beta chains listed below, sequenced in a study of blood T cell repertoires in COVID-19. Measured with immunoSEQ multiplex PCR; TCRdb has only the in-frame clones, and not every one. The sample holds over 110,000 clones, about 87% seen once. The sequencing sample was made of peripheral blood. These TCRs come from a human donor in a cohort sampled during active COVID-19.

The CDR3 bases are TGTGCCAGCAGTAGCAATTCCTACGAGCAGTACTTC. As protein: CASSSNSYEQYF. The V call is TRBV12-3 or TRBV12-4, the J call TRBJ2-7; no clear D gene. This CDR3 is 12 amino acids long. V lost 5 bases to trimming and J lost 1 base, with 6 bases between them.

This rearrangement joins TRBV12-3 or TRBV12-4 to TRBJ2-1; a weak D match, TRBD2 (5 bases). V lost 7 bases and J 0 bases, leaving 7 bases between the germline ends. This CDR3 comprises 13 residues. As DNA, the CDR3 is TGTGCCAGCACCCGGGGCTCCTACAATGAGCAGTTCTTC. The encoded protein is CASTRGSYNEQFF.

This rearrangement joins TRBV30 to TRBJ1-5; TRBD1 matches 9 bases. CDR1 and CDR2 (germline): GTSNPN, SVGIG (reference sequence). With 1 base clipped from V and 7 bases from J, the junction kept 2 bases outside the gene matches. The CDR3 totals 13 residues. CDR3 region: CAWSGTGAQPQHF. The CDR3 bases are TGTGCCTGGAGTGGGACAGGGGCCCAGCCCCAGCATTTT.

This chain connects TRBV10-2 to TRBJ1-5, with D perhaps TRBD1 (6 bases). Trimming shortened V by 2 bases and J by 7 bases, and 15 bases separated the two germline ends. Germline CDR1 and CDR2: WSHSY and SAAADI. The CDR3 spans 15 residues. The CDR3 DNA reads as TGCGCCAGCAGTGAGGGGGGGGCGAGTGGGCAGCCCCAGCATTTT. Amino acids: CASSEGGASGQPQHF.

Only a few counts were recorded for this clone. J is TRBJ2-7 and V is TRBV7-2; D unresolved. The germline V and J ends were trimmed by 7 bases and 0 bases, with 13 bases remaining between them. In germline, CDR1 is SGHTA, CDR2 FQGNSA. CDR3 length: 14 residues. Here the CDR3 reads CASTNNLASYEQYF. Written as DNA, the CDR3 is TGTGCCAGCACCAATAACCTGGCCTCCTACGAGCAGTACTTC.

The chain employs TRBV19 and TRBJ2-2; the D gene is possibly TRBD2 (5 bases). The CDR3 runs 16 residues. The V end was cut by 1 base, the J end by 0 bases, with 9 bases between. Germline V gene data show CDR1 as LNHDA and CDR2 as SQIVND (reference sequence). CDR3 bases: TGTGCCAGTAGTATAGTCCTAGCCACGAACACCGGGGAGCTGTTTTTT. Protein: CASSIVLATNTGELFF.

Worth noting for this clone: Because the CDR3's place on the DNA is in doubt, the DNA is left out and the CDR3 is given as listed by TCRdb. CDR3 loop: CASSLVGQGTYF. The chain joins TRBV5-4 to TRBJ2-3; TRBD1, the table's D call, lacks a check against the DNA. The CDR3 comprises 12 residues, both ends counted. Germline CDR1 is SGHNT and CDR2 is YYREEE (reference sequence).

The V call is TRBV11-2, the J call TRBJ2-1; 7 nucleotides line up with TRBD1. The V gene end was trimmed by 0 bases and the J gene end by 6 bases; junction bases not matched to a gene: 11. The CDR3 contains 17 residues. From germline, CDR1 is SGHAT and CDR2 FQNNGV. The CDR3 spells CASSLEGLGDSFNEQFF. The CDR3 region has the DNA TGTGCCAGCAGCTTAGAAGGCTTAGGGGACAGCTTCAATGAGCAGTTCTTC. The complete variable domain, with remaining parts taken from reference TRBV11-2 and TRBJ2-1, reads EAGVAQSPRYKIIEKRQSVAFWCNPISGHATLYWYQQILGQGPKLLIQFQNNGVVDDSQLPKDRFSAERLKGVDSTLKIQPAKLEDSAVYLCASSLEGLGDSFNEQFFGPGTRLTVL.

V usage is TRBV3-1 (or the pseudogene TRBV3-2) and J usage is TRBJ2-7, with D perhaps TRBD1 (7 bases). The CDR3 has 14 residues. The germline CDR1 and CDR2 sequences are LGHDT and YNNKEL (reference sequence). Trimming removed 11 bases at V and 0 bases at J, with 17 bases between. The CDR3 bases are TGTGCCGCCGGGGGAACAGGGGTCTCCTACGAGCAGTACTTC. Translating gives CAAGGTGVSYEQYF.

V is TRBV19 and J is TRBJ1-1; a possible D gene is TRBD1 (5 bases). V gave up 5 bases and J gave up 3 bases, with 16 bases separating them. CDR1 and CDR2 (germline): LNHDA, SQIVND (reference sequence). The CDR3 totals 15 residues. The CDR3 region is CASSGGTWGYTEAFF. DNA of the CDR3: TGTGCCAGTAGTGGGGGGACCTGGGGGTACACTGAAGCTTTCTTT. Supplemented by reference TRBV19 and TRBJ1-1, the full variable domain reads DGGITQSPKYLFRKEGQNVTLSCEQNLNHDAMYWYRQDPGQGLRLIYYSQIVNDFQKGDIAEGYSVSREKKESFPLTVTSAQKNPTAFYLCASSGGTWGYTEAFFGQGTRLTVV.

V is TRBV5-5 and J is TRBJ1-5; D gene ambiguous. V was shortened by 2 bases and J by 0 bases, with 9 bases between the two germline ends. There are 15 residues in the CDR3. In germline, CDR1 is SGHKS, CDR2 YYEKEE (reference sequence). CDR3 DNA sequence: TGTGCCAGCAGCTTCTCCGGGGTTAGCAATCAGCCCCAGCATTTT. Translation: CASSFSGVSNQPQHF. Combining the CDR3 with reference TRBV5-5 and TRBJ1-5 gives the whole variable domain DAGVTQSPTHLIKTRGQQVTLRCSPISGHKSVSWYQQVLGQGPQFIFQYYEKEERGRGNFPDRFSARQFPNYSSELNVNALLLGDSALYLCASSFSGVSNQPQHFGDGTRLSIL.

This clone appeared once. V is TRBV18 and J is TRBJ1-3, with unresolved D. The CDR3 loop spans 17 amino acids. Germline V lookup: CDR1 KGHSH, CDR2 LQKENI. The V end lost 3 bases, the J end lost 0 bases, and 15 bases lay between the germline ends. The CDR3, as DNA: TGTGCCAGCTCACCTGTGGCACCTACTAACTCTGGAAACACCATATATTTT. Translation gives CASSPVAPTNSGNTIYF.

This clone showed up just once. For the CDR3, the DNA is TGTGCCAGCAGCTTAGAGCTTGGGGGGACCTACGAGCAGTACTTC. It translates to CASSLELGGTYEQYF. The rearrangement links TRBV7-2 to TRBJ2-7; tentative D call: TRBD2 (6 bases). This CDR3 spans 15 amino acids. With 1 base removed from V and 2 bases from J, the gap between germline ends came to 12 bases. Germline V lookup: CDR1 SGHTA, CDR2 FQGNSA.

The chain is built from TRBV7-6 and TRBJ2-2, with 10 bases aligning to TRBD1. Germline V gene sequence: CDR1 SGHVS, CDR2 FNYEAQ. The CDR3 runs to 18 residues. V lost 5 bases and J lost 7; bases outside the gene matches: 16. This CDR3 is CASSQGFPGQGIGGELFF. CDR3 coding DNA: TGTGCCAGCAGCCAAGGATTTCCGGGACAGGGGATTGGCGGGGAGCTGTTTTTT. Filled out from reference TRBV7-6 and TRBJ2-2, the complete variable domain reads GAGVSQSPRYKVTKRGQDVALRCDPISGHVSLYWYRQALGQGPEFLTYFNYEAQQDKSGLPNDRFSAERPEGSISTLTIQRTEQRDSAMYRCASSQGFPGQGIGGELFFGEGSRLTVL.

The chain joins TRBV12-3 or TRBV12-4 to TRBJ1-1, with D unresolved. V was cut by 1 base and J by 7 bases, with 4 bases left in between. CDR3 length: 11 amino acids. As DNA, the CDR3 is TGTGCCAGCAGTTTAGGTATTGAAGCTTTCTTT. This codes for CASSLGIEAFF.

This chain joins TRBV6-5 and TRBJ2-2, with TRBD1 matching 10 bases. The CDR3 runs to 13 residues. Germline CDR1 is MNHEY and CDR2 is SVGAGI. The J segment lost 4 bases and the V segment lost 8 bases, leaving 1 base of the junction unmatched. In DNA, the CDR3 is TGTGCCAGCCGGACAGGGGGCACCGGGGAGCTGTTTTTT. Amino acid sequence: CASRTGGTGELFF.

The chain is built from TRBV3-1 (or the pseudogene TRBV3-2) and TRBJ1-2, with D hard to call. Trimming left V 0 bases short and J 5 bases short, with 13 bases between. This CDR3 has 15 amino acids. The V gene's germline CDR1 is LGHDT and CDR2 YNNKEL (reference sequence). CDR3 protein: CASSQDRGMGYGYTF. CDR3 in DNA: TGTGCCAGCAGCCAAGATCGGGGAATGGGATATGGCTACACCTTC.

The chain recombines TRBV27 with TRBJ1-1; D ambiguous. V dropped 0 bases and J dropped 5 bases, with 13 bases sitting between them. The CDR3 loop spans 15 amino acids. In germline, CDR1 is MNHEY, CDR2 SMNVEV (reference sequence). CDR3 nucleotide sequence: TGTGCCAGCAGTTTATCGACCCGGGGTCGGACTGAAGCTTTCTTT. Translation gives CASSLSTRGRTEAFF.

Comments on this clone: At one end the junction does not follow the germline gene, possibly because of a read error. This chain links TRBV7-7 with TRBJ2-2; TRBD1 matches 10 bases. Germline CDR1 and CDR2: SSHAT and FNYEAQ (reference sequence). This CDR3 is 19 amino acids long. CDR3 nucleotide sequence: TGTGCTAGCAGCTTAGGAGGGATTGGTGGGACAGGGGACACCGGGGAGCTGTTTTTT. It codes for CASSLGGIGGTGDTGELFF.

The V call is TRBV28, the J call TRBJ1-5, with 7 bases fitting TRBD1. Trimming cost V 7 bases and J 4 bases; bases outside gene matches: 7. The CDR3 loop spans 14 amino acids. Germline V CDR1 and CDR2: MDHEN, SYDVKM. CDR3 nucleotide sequence: TGTGCCAGCATCACCGGGACAGCGAATCAGCCCCAGCATTTT. Translation gives CASITGTANQPQHF.

The V gene is TRBV5-1, the J gene TRBJ2-1; 7 bases agree with TRBD1. V lost 0 bases and J lost 6; bases outside the gene matches: 18. Germline V lookup: CDR1 SGHRS, CDR2 YFSETQ. The CDR3 has 19 residues. The CDR3 region is CASSLARDSKGLLGNEQFF. The DNA for the CDR3 is TGCGCCAGCAGCTTGGCCCGGGACAGTAAGGGGCTTCTCGGCAATGAGCAGTTCTTC.

This chain connects TRBV7-2 to TRBJ2-7, with 13 nucleotides matching TRBD2. Trimming at V came to 3 bases and at J to 1 base, leaving 6 bases not matched to a gene. Germline V gene data show CDR1 as SGHTA and CDR2 as FQGNSA. CDR3 length equals 17 residues. The CDR3 loop is CASSFRTSGGFSYEQYF. Here the CDR3 DNA reads TGTGCCAGCAGCTTTCGGACTAGCGGGGGCTTTTCCTACGAGCAGTACTTC.

The chain couples TRBV5-1 to TRBJ2-1; D remains ambiguous. The CDR3 loop spans 15 amino acids. Looked up from germline, CDR1 is SGHRS and CDR2 is YFSETQ. Trimming removed 1 base at V and 0 bases at J, with 8 bases between. CDR3 residues: CASSLSRSSYNEQFF. The CDR3 DNA sequence: TGCGCCAGCAGCTTGAGCCGAAGCTCCTACAATGAGCAGTTCTTC.

This chain links TRBV5-4 with TRBJ1-1; 8 nucleotides line up with TRBD1. CDR1 SGHNT and CDR2 YYREEE come from the germline V gene (reference sequence). J gave up 1 base and V 4 bases, and 3 bases lay outside the gene matches. The CDR3 covers 14 residues. Written as DNA, the CDR3 is TGTGCCAGCAGCCAGGGGGCGCGGAACACTGAAGCTTTCTTT. Translating it yields CASSQGARNTEAFF.

The CDR3 region is CASKDRDEQYF. Here the CDR3 DNA reads TGTGCCAGCAAAGACAGGGACGAGCAGTACTTC. The chain recombines TRBV6-5 with TRBJ2-7, with 7 bases matching TRBD1. Germline V gene lookup returns CDR1 MNHEY and CDR2 SVGAGI. This CDR3 has 11 residues. Unmatched junction bases numbered 2, after V lost 7 bases and J lost 5 bases.

This clone came up once. CDR3 sequence: CASSLADTKRETQYF. The DNA for the CDR3 is TGTGCCAGCAGCTTAGCCGACACAAAAAGGGAGACCCAGTACTTC. The V gene is TRBV11-2, the J gene TRBJ2-5; D gene ambiguous. V was clipped by 1 base and J by 5 bases, with 14 bases between them. Germline lookup yields CDR1 SGHAT and CDR2 FQNNGV. This CDR3 comprises 15 residues.

The J gene is TRBJ2-1, the V gene TRBV4-1; possible D gene TRBD2, 6 bases. Trimming stripped 1 base from V and 7 bases from J, with 14 bases between. This CDR3 region has 15 residues. The V gene's germline CDR1 is MGHRA and CDR2 YSYEKL. CDR3 amino acids: CASSQAGLAANEQFF. As DNA, the CDR3 is TGCGCCAGCAGCCAAGCCGGATTAGCGGCAAATGAGCAGTTCTTC.

The gene calls are TRBV9 and TRBJ2-5; 8 nucleotides align to TRBD1. Looked up from germline, CDR1 is SGDLS and CDR2 is YYNGEE. CDR3 length equals 15 residues. After removal of 2 bases from V and 4 bases from J, the junction contained 7 bases not matched to a gene. The CDR3 is CASSVTGGRLETQYF. In DNA form, the CDR3 reads TGTGCCAGCAGCGTCACAGGGGGTCGGCTAGAGACCCAGTACTTC.

V usage is TRBV5-5 and J usage is TRBJ1-1, with 12 bases identical to TRBD1. The CDR3 has 14 amino acids. The germline CDR1 and CDR2 sequences are SGHKS and YYEKEE (reference sequence). The J segment lost 6 bases and the V segment lost 3 bases, leaving 3 bases of the junction unmatched. The CDR3 is CASSWGQGASEAFF. In DNA form, the CDR3 reads TGTGCCAGCAGCTGGGGACAGGGGGCTTCTGAAGCTTTCTTT.

The J gene is TRBJ2-1, the V gene TRBV19; D possibly corresponds to TRBD1 (5 bases). Trimming removed 3 bases at V and 12 bases at J, with 33 bases between. The length of the CDR3 is 19 residues. Looked up from germline, CDR1 is LNHDA and CDR2 is SQIVND (reference sequence). The CDR3, as DNA: TGTGCCAGTAGTATTCCTTCCCACCAGGGAAGGGCCCTCGGATTGGGGCAGTTCTTC. Translating gives CASSIPSHQGRALGLGQFF.